Sequencing of this T cell receptor (beta chain) was carried out in a study of blood T cell repertoires in COVID-19 (TCRdb year 2020). General notes on the study: Collaborator samples came from the United States, Italy and Spain and covered acute and convalescent phases of COVID-19. The repertoires were released in a freely available public database meant as a resource for research on the immune response to SARS-CoV-2. Where available, HLA class I and class II types were obtained from metadata supplied by the sample provider rather than from assay-based typing. Sample metadata almost always included a de-identified subject ID, COVID-19 status, age in years and sex. The prospective study material was composed of cDNA or gDNA derived from T cells, B-cell-depleted T cells, or PBMCs. Samples were obtained from the ongoing ImmuneRACE study (first 160 participants) and from 1,000 to 1,500 subjects provided by 6 global collaborators. Subjects who had been exposed to COVID-19, were actively infected with it, or had recovered from it provided the deeply sampled blood TCRbeta repertoires that made up the dataset. The paper as a whole reports these results and caveats: Clinical and demographic metadata were provided uncurated, with the amount varying by source and participant.

TCRbeta CDR3 regions were amplified from genomic DNA by means of the immunoSEQ Assay, a bias-controlled multiplex PCR. Per the source publication's procedure: Nucleated cell counts per sample were estimated from amplification of reference gene primers within the assay. To quantify the absolute abundance of each unique TCRbeta CDR3 rearrangement, sequence reads were collapsed and filtered. Productive Simpson clonality was computed per sample as the square root of Simpson's diversity index over productive rearrangements. TCRdb holds this immuneACCESS table with in-frame rearrangements only. Some clones are missing; in checked studies, unresolved V genes explain under half, and the rest has no known cause. The V and J calls and clone size come from that table; D and trimming were worked out from the DNA. The sample includes 170,000 or so clones, with more than 70% observed a single time. About 7.3% of the sample is held by the ten biggest clonotypes.

As concerns this clone: The antigen it recognizes is unknown. One base away there is no much larger clone; base qualities are not given.

Whole blood was collected in K2EDTA tubes by collaborating institutions according to the institutions' own protocols. For TCRbeta analysis, collaborator samples were shipped as frozen whole blood, as isolated PBMCs, or as DNA extracted from either sample type. CDR1 and CDR2 were assigned from the germline V gene as MGHRA and YSYEKL. V is shortened by 2 bases, J by 7 bases, and the region joining them spans 12 bases. From cysteine to phenylalanine, the CDR3 is 14 amino acids long. Only the CDR3 region is kept as DNA, spanning 42 bases read in frame from base 1. The clonotype originates from a man aged 50 to 60 with active or convalescent COVID-19. The specimen sequenced was peripheral blood. Recombination joined TRBV4-1 with TRBJ1-5, with a tentative D gene TRBD1 over 5 matching bases. The CDR3 reads CASSQQGWEQPQHF. The base sequence is TGCGCCAGCAGCCAACAGGGTTGGGAACAGCCCCAGCATTTT.